The source of this TCR beta chain is a study of T cell changes during pregnancy in multiple sclerosis. Germline V gene lookup returns CDR1 LNHDA and CDR2 SQIVND (reference sequence). The CDR3 is made up of 12 amino acids. Trimming left V 2 bases short and J 4 bases short, with 5 bases between. Produced via immunoSEQ multiplex PCR; TCRdb's table is partial and in-frame only. Among 30,000 to 45,000 clones listed, roughly 91% were seen once. This specimen consisted of CD4+ T cells from peripheral blood mononuclear cells, obtained in the first trimester of pregnancy. This chain joins TRBV19 and TRBJ1-1; D is ambiguous. The TCR was taken from a female donor with multiple sclerosis, enrolled in a pregnancy study. The CDR3 spells CASSIPGTEAFF. CDR3 coding DNA: TGTGCCAGTAGTATACCAGGCACTGAAGCTTTCTTT.